The source of this TCR beta chain is a study of blood T cell repertoires in COVID-19. Overall study context: Sites across the United States, Italy and Spain contributed samples from acute and convalescent COVID-19.

The authors' processing: Quantification of nucleated cells was approximated via reference gene primer amplification. TCRdb keeps only in-frame clones here, not all; method: immunoSEQ multiplex PCR. V, J and clone size were drawn from that table, and D and trimming were deduced from the DNA. The sample gives over 200,000 clones, 84% of which show up once; approximately 2% is in the top ten. Clinical history reported by participants formed the basis on which cohorts were assigned. Before being deemed recovered, Cohort 3 donors had two negative PCRs, clearance, or symptom resolution. V was pared by 4 bases and J by 0 bases, with 10 bases between. The CDR3 is made up of 15 amino acids. Per the germline V gene, CDR1 is SNHLY and CDR2 is FYNNEI.

The chain joins TRBV2 to TRBJ1-5; possible D gene TRBD1, 6 bases. Sequenced sample: PBMCs or T cells enriched from blood (not recorded which). The source is a man aged 55-75 years who had recovered from COVID-19. The CDR3 DNA reads TGTGCCAGCAGTGCGGGGGGCCTTAGCAATCAGCCCCAGCATTTT. Protein: CASSAGGLSNQPQHF.